A single sample is the source of the 11 T cell receptor beta chains below, sequenced in a study of blood T cells in healthy people across ages. For the second PCR, which ran for about 7 to 11 cycles, a sample-barcoded 5' primer and a J-beta primer mix were used. Each CDR3 protein gets one entry after TCRdb re-called the 5' RACE reads with MiXCR. This table holds hundreds of thousands of distinct CDR3 sequences, approximately 29% found once. Sequencing was carried out using blood. These receptors all come from a woman of 80 years or more in good health.

A few counts support this clonotype. The rearrangement uses TRBV5-1 and TRBJ1-1; weak D call: TRBD1 (5 bases). Trimming stripped 5 bases from V and 3 bases from J, with 14 bases between. CDR3 length: 14 residues. Germline CDR1 SGHRS, CDR2 YFSETQ. CDR3: CASSPEGRHTEAFF. CDR3 bases: TGCGCCAGCAGTCCCGAGGGGAGGCACACTGAAGCTTTCTTT.

This clonotype showed up many times. The chain links TRBV7-3 to TRBJ1-6, with no clear D. CDR1 SGHTA and CDR2 FQGTGA come from the germline V gene. The V and J ends lost 7 bases and 12 bases respectively, with 19 bases between them. This CDR3 has 14 residues. The CDR3 here is CASTPSGPYGPLHF. DNA of the CDR3: TGTGCCAGCACCCCCAGCGGACCATACGGACCCCTCCACTTT.

This clonotype has at least ten counts. The chain uses TRBV5-1 and TRBJ1-1; D remains unclear. V lost 1 base to trimming and J lost 1 base, with 8 bases between them. The CDR3 consists of 14 residues. Per the germline V gene, CDR1 is SGHRS and CDR2 is YFSETQ. The CDR3 loop reads CASSLLPANTEAFF. CDR3 DNA: TGCGCCAGCAGCTTGCTCCCCGCGAACACTGAAGCTTTCTTT.

This clonotype was counted ten times or more. This chain links TRBV7-2 with TRBJ2-7; perhaps TRBD1 as D (7 bases). V lost 5 bases and J lost 2, with 16 bases in between. This CDR3 contains 15 residues. Germline V gene data show CDR1 as SGHTA and CDR2 as FQGNSA. CDR3 in DNA: TGTGCCAGCAGCCCATCCAGGGGGGCCCCCTACGAGCAGTACTTC. Translating it yields CASSPSRGAPYEQYF.

This clonotype was observed at least ten times. This chain joins TRBV9 and TRBJ2-1, with TRBD2 matching 12 bases. This CDR3 has 16 residues. J was trimmed by 7 bases and V by 0 bases; bases with no gene match: 5. The germline gives CDR1 SGDLS, CDR2 YYNGEE. The CDR3: CASSVVSSGGANEQFF. CDR3 sequence (DNA): TGTGCCAGCAGCGTAGTATCTAGCGGGGGGGCAAATGAGCAGTTCTTC.

CDR3 in amino acids: CSAMDREPYEQYF. The CDR3 DNA sequence: TGCAGTGCCATGGACAGGGAGCCCTACGAGCAGTACTTC. The genes are TRBV20-1 and TRBJ2-4; 8 bases are shared with TRBD1. The better agreement between TRBJ2-7 and the DNA end casts doubt on the J call. This CDR3 spans 13 amino acids. Germline-derived CDR1 and CDR2 are DFQATT and SNEGSKA (reference sequence).

In its sample, this clonotype was seen many times. This chain uses TRBV29-1 with TRBJ2-2; 7 nucleotides match TRBD1. Per germline, CDR1 SQVTM and CDR2 ANQGSEA. With V trimmed by 6 bases and J by 0 bases, 4 bases remained unmatched. This CDR3 spans 14 amino acids. The CDR3 loop is CSVAGTANTGELFF. CDR3 bases: TGCAGCGTGGCCGGGACAGCGAACACCGGGGAGCTGTTTTTT.

The V call is TRBV2, the J call TRBJ2-7, with no clear D. The germline V gene has CDR1 SNHLY and CDR2 FYNNEI. Trimming pared 5 bases from V and 0 bases from J, leaving 8 bases between. The length of the CDR3 is 13 residues. The CDR3 loop is CASSSPHSYEQYF. CDR3 nucleotides: TGTGCCAGCAGTTCTCCCCACTCCTACGAGCAGTACTTC.

The chain uses TRBV10-3 and TRBJ2-1; D gene uncertain. CDR3 length equals 13 residues. Per germline, CDR1 ENHRY and CDR2 SYGVKD. Trimming stripped 3 bases from V and 4 bases from J, with 7 bases between. CDR3 region: CAISDLGYNEQFF. The DNA for the CDR3 is TGTGCCATCAGTGATTTGGGGTACAATGAGCAGTTCTTC.

Worth noting for this clonotype: A read error may be the cause here, since a much bigger clone is one base away. The CDR3 region is CASSAVAESTDTQYF. CDR3 nucleotide sequence: TGTGCCAGCAGTGCTGTGGCGGAGAGCACAGATACGCAGTATTTT. V is TRBV6-1 and J is TRBJ2-3; D uncertain. V dropped 4 bases and J dropped 0 bases, with 11 bases sitting between them. Germline lookup yields CDR1 MNHNS and CDR2 SASEGT. The CDR3 loop spans 15 amino acids.

This clonotype was recorded many times. The CDR3 reads CATSDPGQQRSFTDTQYF. The CDR3 DNA reads as TGTGCCACCAGTGACCCGGGACAGCAACGTTCTTTCACAGATACGCAGTATTTT. The chain employs TRBV24-1 and TRBJ2-3; TRBD1 matches 7 bases. This CDR3 comprises 18 residues. V shed 4 bases and J 2 bases; nucleotides not matched to a gene: 14. CDR1 KGHDR and CDR2 SFDVKD come from the germline V gene.